What follows are 8 T cell receptor beta chains derived from one specimen sequenced in a study of cytomegalovirus exposure and HLA in healthy donors. PCR was performed using 60 Vbeta and 13 Jbeta primers. TCRdb's copy holds only in-frame clones and misses some; the assay was immunoSEQ multiplex PCR. Here the sample spans a few hundred thousand clones, 80% to 90% being singletons. Sequencing was done on a sample of PBMCs. These receptors originate from a man aged 25 to 45 in good health and CMV-seronegative.

The J gene is TRBJ2-7, the V gene TRBV6-6, with 9 bases that match TRBD1. Germline CDR1 is MNHNY and CDR2 is SVGAGI (reference sequence). The CDR3 has 14 amino acids. The junction had 4 bases not matched to a gene; V was cut back by 2 bases and J by 5 bases. Written as DNA, the CDR3 is TGTGCCAGCAGTTACGGCGGGGACAGGGACGAGCAGTACTTC. Translated, it gives CASSYGGDRDEQYF.

The CDR3 spells CASSPQVSGYEQYF. CDR3 bases: TGTGCCAGCTCACCACAAGTCTCCGGGTACGAGCAGTACTTC. V usage is TRBV18 and J usage is TRBJ2-7; no clear D gene. The CDR3 covers 14 residues. Per the germline V gene, CDR1 is KGHSH and CDR2 is LQKENI. Trimming took off 1 base at V and 4 bases at J, with 11 bases between the two ends.

J is TRBJ2-1 and V is TRBV27; possibly TRBD1 for D (5 bases). The germline CDR1 and CDR2 sequences are MNHEY and SMNVEV (reference sequence). V lost 5 bases and J lost 0, with 11 bases in between. The CDR3 spans 15 residues. The DNA for the CDR3 is TGTGCCAGCAGTCTACAGGCGAGCTCCTACAATGAGCAGTTCTTC. Translating it yields CASSLQASSYNEQFF.

The chain combines TRBV5-4 with TRBJ2-7; TRBD1 matches at 7 bases. The V gene end was trimmed by 0 bases and the J gene end by 3 bases; junction bases not matched to a gene: 9. This CDR3 spans 16 amino acids. From germline, CDR1 is SGHNT and CDR2 YYREEE (reference sequence). The CDR3 loop reads CASSLGGQAEIYEQYF. The CDR3 DNA sequence: TGTGCCAGCAGCTTGGGCGGACAGGCGGAAATCTACGAGCAGTACTTC.

V is TRBV28 and J is TRBJ2-5, with 8 bases lining up with TRBD2. The ends lost 10 bases at V and 5 bases at J; junction bases unmatched: 12. Germline CDR1 and CDR2: MDHEN and SYDVKM. The CDR3 runs to 14 residues. CDR3 sequence: CATRFERGMETQYF. For the CDR3, the DNA is TGTGCCACCCGGTTCGAGCGGGGGATGGAGACCCAGTACTTC.

The chain couples TRBV27 to TRBJ2-7, with TRBD1 identical over 7 bases. The V gene's germline CDR1 is MNHEY and CDR2 SMNVEV (reference sequence). The V gene end was trimmed by 6 bases and the J gene end by 3 bases; junction bases not matched to a gene: 8. CDR3 length: 14 residues. The CDR3 nucleotides read TGTGCCAGCAGAAAAACAGGGGCTCACTACGAGCAGTACTTC. It encodes CASRKTGAHYEQYF.

The CDR3 DNA sequence: TGTGCCAGCAGGCCCGAGGATAACCTCTACGAGCAGTACTTC. Its protein is CASRPEDNLYEQYF. The chain is built from TRBV5-6 and TRBJ2-7; D gene unclear. With 5 bases removed from V and 3 bases from J, the gap between germline ends came to 15 bases. The CDR3 has 14 residues. Germline loops: CDR1 SGHDT, CDR2 YYEEEE.

This clone was counted a few times. This chain uses TRBV6-6 with TRBJ1-2, with TRBD1 matching over 9 bases. This CDR3 spans 11 amino acids. Germline CDR1 reads MNHNY; CDR2 reads SVGAGI (reference sequence). J lost 12 bases, V lost 6 bases, and 5 bases had no gene match. CDR3 sequence: CASRRDRANTF. The CDR3 DNA is TGTGCCAGCAGGCGGGACAGGGCGAACACCTTC.